Below, 30 T cell receptor beta chains from the same sample are listed, as sequenced in a study of blood T cell repertoires in COVID-19. Profiling relied on immunoSEQ multiplex PCR, and the TCRdb table lists in-frame clones only, not all of them. The sample yields approximately 200,000 clones, 70% to 80% seen once. Input material: peripheral blood. These TCRs come from a woman aged 40 to 50 with COVID-19, enrolled during active disease.

V gene TRBV30 combines with J gene TRBJ2-7; D is perhaps TRBD2 (6 bases). V lost 4 bases, J lost 6 bases, and 16 bases lay in between. The CDR3 consists of 13 residues. CDR1 and CDR2 (germline): GTSNPN, SVGIG (reference sequence). The DNA for the CDR3 is TGTGCCTGGACTCCCGGCCGGGGAGGCGAGCAGTACTTC. Translated, it gives CAWTPGRGGEQYF.

The rearrangement uses TRBV7-8 and TRBJ2-1, with 7 bases lining up with TRBD1. Germline CDR1 and CDR2: SGHVS and FQNEAQ. CDR3 size: 16 residues. After removal of 3 bases from V and 3 bases from J, the junction contained 8 bases not matched to a gene. CDR3 nucleotides: TGTGCCAGCAGCTTCGGACAGGACGCCTACTACAATGAGCAGTTCTTC. Protein: CASSFGQDAYYNEQFF.

DNA for the CDR3: TGCGCCAGCAGTTTGAGCTTCGAGCAGTTCTTC. Amino acids: CASSLSFEQFF. The chain combines TRBV5-1 with TRBJ2-1, with D unresolved. Trimming stripped 5 bases from V and 10 bases from J, with 10 bases between. The CDR3 is 11 residues long. Germline loops: CDR1 SGHRS, CDR2 YFSETQ. Filled out from reference TRBV5-1 and TRBJ2-1, the complete variable domain reads KAGVTQTPRYLIKTRGQQVTLSCSPISGHRSVSWYQQTPGQGLQFLFEYFSETQRNKGNFPGRFSGRQFSNSRSEMNVSTLELGDSALYLCASSLSFEQFFGPGTRLTVL.

This clone showed up many times. V gene TRBV10-1 combines with J gene TRBJ1-1, with 7 bases aligning to TRBD1. The CDR3 loop spans 14 amino acids. V lost 0 bases, J lost 5 bases, and 3 bases stayed unmatched. Germline V CDR1 and CDR2: WNHNN, SYGVQD (reference sequence). The CDR3 spells CASSESRGLTEAFF. The DNA for the CDR3 is TGCGCCAGCAGTGAGTCGAGGGGGCTTACTGAAGCTTTCTTT.

The chain has TRBV4-1 and TRBJ2-5; D is possibly TRBD1 (5 bases). This CDR3 contains 14 residues. Looked up from germline, CDR1 is MGHRA and CDR2 is YSYEKL. Trimming shortened V by 4 bases and J by 0 bases, and 9 bases separated the two germline ends. CDR3 amino acids: CASSPRENQETQYF. CDR3 sequence (DNA): TGCGCCAGCAGCCCCAGGGAAAACCAAGAGACCCAGTACTTC.

The chain recombines TRBV9 with TRBJ2-1; 10 bases are a match to TRBD2. The CDR3 consists of 17 residues. The V and J ends lost 0 bases and 10 bases, in that order; junction bases with no gene match: 13. Per the germline V gene, CDR1 is SGDLS and CDR2 is YYNGEE. This CDR3 reads CASSVASSGRARGEQFF. In nucleotides, the CDR3 is TGTGCCAGCAGCGTAGCATCGAGCGGGAGGGCCAGGGGGGAGCAGTTCTTC.

The chain combines TRBV6-5 with TRBJ1-6; the match to TRBD1 covers 7 bases. Germline lookup yields CDR1 MNHEY and CDR2 SVGAGI. The V and J ends lost 7 bases and 12 bases, in that order; junction bases with no gene match: 9. The CDR3 consists of 13 residues. Here the CDR3 DNA reads TGTGCCAGCAACGCCGACAGGGAGCTACCCCTCCACTTT. Translating gives CASNADRELPLHF.

About this clone itself: Relative to the germline gene, one junction end is altered; a read error may explain this. The chain links TRBV19 to TRBJ2-2; possibly TRBD2 for D (6 bases). The CDR3 is 14 residues long. CDR1 and CDR2 (germline): LNHDA, SQIVND (reference sequence). DNA for the CDR3: TGTGCCAGTAGTATAGTTGGGGGGACCGGCGAGCTGTTTTTT. This gives the protein CASSIVGGTGELFF.

The rearrangement joins TRBV7-2 to TRBJ1-6, with 8 bases lining up with TRBD1. The CDR3 is made up of 15 amino acids. The germline CDR1 and CDR2 sequences are SGHTA and FQGNSA. The ends lost 5 bases at V and 6 bases at J; junction bases unmatched: 6. DNA for the CDR3: TGTGCCAGCAGCCCAGCAGGGGGCCTTAATTCACCCCTCCACTTT. As protein: CASSPAGGLNSPLHF.

The rearrangement joins TRBV5-1 to TRBJ2-4; TRBD1 matches at 8 bases. CDR1 is SGHRS, CDR2 YFSETQ, per germline. V was pared by 0 bases and J by 0 bases, with 14 bases of the junction left unmatched. CDR3 size: 20 residues. CDR3 residues: CASSLAGQGALQTAKNIQYF. The CDR3 nucleotides read TGCGCCAGCAGCTTGGCGGGGCAGGGGGCCCTTCAAACAGCCAAAAACATTCAGTACTTC. The whole variable domain, remainder taken from reference TRBV5-1 and TRBJ2-4, is KAGVTQTPRYLIKTRGQQVTLSCSPISGHRSVSWYQQTPGQGLQFLFEYFSETQRNKGNFPGRFSGRQFSNSRSEMNVSTLELGDSALYLCASSLAGQGALQTAKNIQYFGAGTRLSVL.

V and J are TRBV18 and TRBJ2-3, with no clear D. CDR3 length: 14 residues. V shed 0 bases and J shed 3 bases, with 7 bases lying between them. Germline loops: CDR1 KGHSH, CDR2 LQKENI. CDR3 loop: CASSPPSETDTQYF. In DNA, the CDR3 is TGTGCCAGCTCACCACCCAGCGAAACAGATACGCAGTATTTT.

The genes are TRBV5-4 and TRBJ2-3, with TRBD2 matching over 7 bases. Germline V gene data show CDR1 as SGHNT and CDR2 as YYREEE (reference sequence). There are 15 residues in the CDR3. V shed 1 base, J shed 4 bases, and the junction held 6 bases outside the gene matches. Written as DNA, the CDR3 is TGTGCCAGCAGCTTGCAAGGCGGGGGAGCAGATACGCAGTATTTT. It encodes CASSLQGGGADTQYF. The complete variable domain, with remaining parts taken from reference TRBV5-4 and TRBJ2-3, reads ETGVTQSPTHLIKTRGQQVTLRCSSQSGHNTVSWYQQALGQGPQFIFQYYREEENGRGNFPPRFSGLQFPNYSSELNVNALELDDSALYLCASSLQGGGADTQYFGPGTRLTVL.

DNA of the CDR3: TGTGCCAGCAGCACGGGACTAGTTGTTGGCGGGGAGCTGTTTTTT. The encoded protein is CASSTGLVVGGELFF. This chain joins TRBV11-2 and TRBJ2-2; the match to TRBD2 covers 8 bases. The CDR3 consists of 15 residues. Germline values: CDR1 SGHAT, CDR2 FQNNGV. V dropped 5 bases and J dropped 7; count of bases not matched to a gene: 9.

The chain uses TRBV6-4 and TRBJ1-1, with D possibly TRBD1 on 6 matching bases. CDR1 and CDR2 (germline): MRHNA, SNTAGT. This CDR3 has 13 residues. Between the trimmed V and J ends, which lost 4 bases and 0 bases, there was a span of 6 bases. The CDR3 DNA is TGTGCCAGCAGTGCAGGGGTGAACACTGAAGCTTTCTTT. Translating it yields CASSAGVNTEAFF.

The chain carries TRBV7-9 and TRBJ2-7, with 9 bases lining up with TRBD2. Looked up from germline, CDR1 is SEHNR and CDR2 is FQNEAQ (reference sequence). This CDR3 comprises 15 residues. The V segment lost 1 base and the J segment 0 bases; nucleotides outside the gene matches: 1. The CDR3 DNA reads as TGTGCCAGCAGCTTAGGTAGCGGGGGCTCCTACGAGCAGTACTTC. This gives the protein CASSLGSGGSYEQYF.

This chain links TRBV9 with TRBJ2-7; D perhaps matches TRBD1 (6 bases). Germline values: CDR1 SGDLS, CDR2 YYNGEE. Trimming cost V 3 bases and J 3 bases, with 13 bases left between them. The CDR3 is 14 amino acids. CDR3 residues: CASSAGQPNYEQYF. Written as DNA, the CDR3 is TGTGCCAGCAGCGCAGGACAGCCCAACTACGAGCAGTACTTC.

The V and J genes are TRBV5-1 and TRBJ1-2, with D perhaps TRBD1 (6 bases). CDR1 and CDR2 (germline): SGHRS, YFSETQ. The CDR3 spans 14 residues. V was shortened by 1 base and J by 7 bases, with 14 bases between the two germline ends. The CDR3 loop reads CASSLSSGEFGYTF. The CDR3 DNA follows: TGCGCCAGCAGCTTGTCGTCAGGGGAATTTGGCTACACCTTC.

This chain joins TRBV7-9 and TRBJ1-4; D is uncertain. V dropped 5 bases and J dropped 0 bases, with 7 bases sitting between them. Germline CDR1 and CDR2: SEHNR and FQNEAQ (reference sequence). The CDR3 spans 14 residues. The CDR3 DNA reads as TGTGCCAGCAGCGGTAGTACAACTAATGAAAAACTGTTTTTT. It codes for CASSGSTTNEKLFF.

The chain is built from TRBV11-2 and TRBJ2-4, with D perhaps matching TRBD1 (6 bases). CDR3 length equals 16 residues. The V gene lost 5 bases and the J gene lost 6 bases, with 20 bases spanning the gap. The germline CDR1 and CDR2 sequences are SGHAT and FQNNGV. This CDR3 reads CASSPQQGRGVNIQYF. The CDR3 DNA is TGTGCCAGCAGCCCCCAACAGGGTCGTGGCGTAAACATTCAGTACTTC.

V gene TRBV5-1 combines with J gene TRBJ2-3; TRBD1 matches 10 bases. The CDR3 runs 15 residues. J was trimmed by 4 bases and V by 3 bases; bases with no gene match: 5. Germline CDR1 is SGHRS and CDR2 is YFSETQ. The CDR3 DNA reads TGCGCCAGCAGCTCGGGGACAGGGGAAGCAGATACGCAGTATTTT. Encoded protein: CASSSGTGEADTQYF.

V and J are TRBV14 and TRBJ2-7; 8 bases match TRBD1. From germline, CDR1 is SGHDN and CDR2 FVKESK. This CDR3 region has 13 residues. The junction had 4 bases not matched to a gene; V was cut back by 4 bases and J by 5 bases. This chain's CDR3 is CASSLGQGNEQYF. The DNA of the CDR3 is TGTGCCAGCAGCCTTGGACAGGGTAACGAGCAGTACTTC.

A remark on this clone: The identical CDR3 is also encoded by other nucleotide sequences in the sample. The chain couples TRBV30 to TRBJ1-2, with D possibly being TRBD1 (5 bases). Looked up from germline, CDR1 is GTSNPN and CDR2 is SVGIG (reference sequence). V shed 5 bases and J shed 5 bases, with 9 bases lying between them. CDR3 length equals 11 residues. This CDR3 reads CAWSTGYGYTF. In nucleotides, the CDR3 is TGTGCCTGGTCTACAGGTTATGGCTACACCTTC.

This chain connects TRBV10-3 to TRBJ2-2, with 8 bases aligning to TRBD1. The germline V gene encodes CDR1 ENHRY and CDR2 SYGVKD. Germline trimming cut 6 bases from V and 2 bases from J; bases unmatched to any gene: 5. The CDR3 is 15 residues long. The CDR3 here is CAISADRGNTGELFF. The CDR3 DNA sequence: TGTGCCATCAGCGCCGACAGGGGTAACACCGGGGAGCTGTTTTTT.

This chain connects TRBV7-9 to TRBJ2-7, with TRBD2 identical over 7 bases. The CDR3 length is 14 residues. The V gene's germline CDR1 is SEHNR and CDR2 FQNEAQ (reference sequence). V was clipped by 3 bases and J by 0 bases; unmatched bases: 2. CDR3 coding DNA: TGTGCCAGCAGCTTGAGCGGGGTCTCCTACGAGCAGTACTTC. Translation gives CASSLSGVSYEQYF.

This clone showed up just a few times. The CDR3 bases are TGTGCCAGCTCACCACCGACTAGCGGGAGGAGCACAGATACGCAGTATTTT. This sequence encodes CASSPPTSGRSTDTQYF. V is TRBV18 and J is TRBJ2-3; 13 bases match TRBD2. CDR1 and CDR2 (germline): KGHSH, LQKENI. The length of the CDR3 is 17 residues. Trimming cost V 0 bases and J 0 bases; bases outside gene matches: 0.

The chain couples TRBV6-2 or TRBV6-3 to TRBJ2-2; 7 bases fit TRBD1. This CDR3 comprises 13 residues. Germline CDR1 reads MNHEY; CDR2 reads SVGEGT. Germline trimming cut 6 bases from V and 6 bases from J; bases unmatched to any gene: 4. The CDR3 is CASSGQAPGELFF. The CDR3 DNA reads as TGTGCCAGCAGCGGACAGGCCCCCGGGGAGCTGTTTTTT.

The gene calls are TRBV4-3 and TRBJ1-2; possible D gene TRBD1, 5 bases. V lost 6 bases and J 8 bases, leaving 7 bases between the germline ends. Germline V lookup: CDR1 LGHNA, CDR2 YSLEER. The CDR3 sequence is 10 residues long. The DNA of the CDR3 is TGCGCCAGCAGGGGGCTGGGCTACACCTTC. Its protein is CASRGLGYTF.

The rearrangement uses TRBV9 and TRBJ2-1, with 9 bases aligning to TRBD2. This CDR3 is built from 15 residues. Germline V gene sequence: CDR1 SGDLS, CDR2 YYNGEE. The V and J ends lost 3 bases and 5 bases, in that order; junction bases with no gene match: 6. CDR3 region: CASSARLAVNNEQFF. CDR3 DNA: TGTGCCAGCAGCGCCAGACTAGCGGTTAACAATGAGCAGTTCTTC.

The rearrangement links TRBV7-3 to TRBJ1-1, with a weak D call TRBD1 (6 bases). Trimming pared 4 bases from V and 6 bases from J, leaving 15 bases between. This CDR3 region has 14 residues. In germline, CDR1 is SGHTA, CDR2 FQGTGA. The CDR3 nucleotides are TGTGCCAGCAGCTCAACGGCCGACAGGCCTGAAGCTTTCTTT. As protein: CASSSTADRPEAFF.

The chain joins TRBV18 to TRBJ2-3, with D unresolved. This CDR3 contains 13 residues. Germline V gene data show CDR1 as KGHSH and CDR2 as LQKENI. The V end lost 3 bases, the J end lost 6 bases, and 10 bases lay between the germline ends. In DNA form, the CDR3 reads TGTGCCAGCTCACCGACTTCCCCGGATACGCAGTATTTT. This codes for CASSPTSPDTQYF. The whole variable domain, remainder taken from reference TRBV18 and TRBJ2-3, is NAGVMQNPRHLVRRRGQEARLRCSPMKGHSHVYWYRQLPEEGLKFMVYLQKENIIDESGMPKERFSAEFPKEGPSILRIQQVVRGDSAAYFCASSPTSPDTQYFGPGTRLTVL.